A single sample gave rise to the 20 T cell receptor beta chains below, sequenced in a study of cytomegalovirus exposure and HLA in healthy donors (TCRdb year 2017). Library method: the immunoSEQ multiplex PCR assay. The multiplex PCR relied on a mix of 60 forward primers for TCR Vbeta segments and 13 reverse primers for TCR Jbeta segments. Held by TCRdb, this immuneACCESS table contains in-frame sequences only and omits some clones. Under half of the omission traces to an unresolved V gene where checked; the cause of the rest is unknown. Counted in this sample were fewer than 70,000 clones; roughly 80% of them appeared once. The ten largest clones add up to roughly 1.6% of the sample. Sequenced material: PBMCs. The receptors derive from a human donor in good health.

The chain carries TRBV2 and TRBJ1-4; TRBD1 matches 7 bases. The CDR3 is 16 residues long. Per the germline V gene, CDR1 is SNHLY and CDR2 is FYNNEI. With 4 bases clipped from V and 2 bases from J, the junction kept 7 bases outside the gene matches. The CDR3 loop is CASSGQGSSTNEKLFF. Written as DNA, the CDR3 is TGTGCCAGCAGTGGACAGGGATCCTCCACTAATGAAAAACTGTTTTTT.

The rearrangement uses TRBV19 and TRBJ2-5; weak D call: TRBD1 (5 bases). CDR1 and CDR2 from the germline V gene are LNHDA and SQIVND (reference sequence). There are 14 residues in the CDR3. Deletions cut 3 bases from V and 3 bases from J, with 11 bases between. This CDR3 is CASSIGAREETQYF. The CDR3 DNA sequence: TGTGCCAGTAGTATTGGGGCCCGGGAAGAGACCCAGTACTTC.

V is TRBV18 and J is TRBJ1-1; tentatively, D is TRBD1 (5 bases). V lost 3 bases and J lost 1, with 12 bases in between. The V gene's germline CDR1 is KGHSH and CDR2 LQKENI. The CDR3 is made up of 15 amino acids. The chain's CDR3 is CASSPLNTGNTEAFF. The CDR3 DNA reads TGTGCCAGCTCACCCCTAAACACAGGGAACACTGAAGCTTTCTTT.

The J gene is TRBJ2-7, the V gene TRBV11-3; 10 bases are shared with TRBD1. Germline-derived CDR1 and CDR2 are SGHNT and YENEEA. The CDR3 loop spans 14 amino acids. J was trimmed by 2 bases and V by 5 bases; bases with no gene match: 3. Here the CDR3 DNA reads TGTGCCAGCAGCCCAGGGACAGGGGCCTACGAGCAGTACTTC. It yields the protein CASSPGTGAYEQYF.

The genes are TRBV7-2 and TRBJ1-1; D not certain. V was pared by 4 bases and J by 5 bases, with 14 bases between. There are 14 residues in the CDR3. Germline-derived CDR1 and CDR2 are SGHTA and FQGNSA. The CDR3 region is CASSSRAFLTEAFF. CDR3 sequence (DNA): TGTGCCAGCAGCTCGCGGGCCTTCCTTACTGAAGCTTTCTTT.

The chain links TRBV2 to TRBJ1-6; D uncertain. V was trimmed by 3 bases and J by 6 bases, leaving 3 bases between them. The CDR3 length is 12 residues. CDR1 is SNHLY, CDR2 FYNNEI, per germline. CDR3 sequence: CASSEANSPLHF. As DNA, the CDR3 is TGTGCCAGCAGTGAGGCTAATTCACCCCTCCACTTT.

The chain joins TRBV15 to TRBJ2-5, with 10 bases matching TRBD1. From germline, CDR1 is LNHNV and CDR2 YYDKDF (reference sequence). This CDR3 contains 16 residues. V dropped 5 bases and J dropped 6; count of bases not matched to a gene: 12. CDR3 DNA: TGTGCCACCAGCCGGTCGGGGACAGGGGTTACGCAGACCCAGTACTTC. Encoded protein: CATSRSGTGVTQTQYF. Complete variable domain (other parts from reference TRBV15 and TRBJ2-5): DAMVIQNPRYQVTQFGKPVTLSCSQTLNHNVMYWYQQKSSQAPKLLFHYYDKDFNNEADTPDNFQSRRPNTSFCFLDIRSPGLGDTAMYLCATSRSGTGVTQTQYFGPGTRLLVL.

This clone was seen just once. The rearrangement joins TRBV6-5 to TRBJ2-7; 7 bases are shared with TRBD1. The V and J ends lost 6 bases and 6 bases, in that order; junction bases with no gene match: 14. CDR3 length: 15 residues. From germline, CDR1 is MNHEY and CDR2 SVGAGI. The CDR3 is CASSRAGQAVTEQYF. As DNA, the CDR3 is TGTGCCAGCAGCCGAGCCGGACAGGCGGTTACCGAGCAGTACTTC.

The V gene is TRBV19, the J gene TRBJ2-2; 8 bases fit TRBD2. The CDR3 totals 15 residues. CDR1 and CDR2 (germline): LNHDA, SQIVND (reference sequence). V was pared by 10 bases and J by 2 bases, with 9 bases of the junction left unmatched. The CDR3 here is CAIGRGGTNTGELFF. The CDR3 DNA reads TGTGCCATAGGACGGGGGGGGACTAACACCGGGGAGCTGTTTTTT.

This chain connects TRBV7-8 to TRBJ2-1; TRBD1 might be the D (6 bases). The V end was cut by 7 bases, the J end by 6 bases, with 16 bases between. The germline gives CDR1 SGHVS, CDR2 FQNEAQ. This CDR3 spans 14 amino acids. The CDR3 coding sequence is TGTGCCAGCAACACAGGGAGCCCTCTCAATGAGCAGTTCTTC. Translated, it gives CASNTGSPLNEQFF.

This chain connects TRBV7-2 to TRBJ1-5; 10 bases align to TRBD1. Germline V gene data show CDR1 as SGHTA and CDR2 as FQGNSA. The CDR3 spans 19 residues. Trimming removed 2 bases from V and 5 bases from J; junction bases left unmatched: 15. CDR3 in DNA: TGTGCCAGCAGCTTACGGGGATGGGGGACAGGGGCCCACGATCAGCCCCAGCATTTT. Its translation: CASSLRGWGTGAHDQPQHF.

The rearrangement links TRBV7-2 to TRBJ1-5; 11 positions match TRBD1. The CDR3 has 16 amino acids. With V trimmed by 0 bases and J by 7 bases, 5 bases remained unmatched. The germline CDR1 and CDR2 sequences are SGHTA and FQGNSA. The CDR3 sequence is CASSLAGQGANQPQHF. The CDR3 DNA reads TGTGCCAGCAGCTTAGCTGGACAGGGGGCGAACCAGCCCCAGCATTTT.

Here the CDR3 DNA reads TGTGCCAGCACCAGTGGCCAGAACACTGAAGCTTTCTTT. Protein product: CASTSGQNTEAFF. The V and J genes are TRBV28 and TRBJ1-1, with D unresolved. The CDR3 totals 13 residues. Per germline, CDR1 MDHEN and CDR2 SYDVKM. Trimming took 7 bases from V and 1 from J, leaving 10 bases between them.

The chain couples TRBV7-2 to TRBJ2-7; 7 bases line up with TRBD1. J was trimmed by 3 bases and V by 6 bases; bases with no gene match: 5. Germline V gene data show CDR1 as SGHTA and CDR2 as FQGNSA. This CDR3 is 13 amino acids long. The CDR3 protein is CASSSGQLYEQYF. The CDR3 nucleotides are TGTGCCAGCAGTTCGGGACAGCTCTACGAGCAGTACTTC.

The V call is TRBV30, the J call TRBJ2-7; a possible D gene is TRBD1 (5 bases). The germline V gene encodes CDR1 GTSNPN and CDR2 SVGIG (reference sequence). This CDR3 is 14 amino acids long. V lost 0 bases and J lost 2, with 11 bases in between. CDR3 region: CAWSVRQGPYEQYF. Here the CDR3 DNA reads TGTGCCTGGAGTGTACGTCAGGGTCCCTACGAGCAGTACTTC.

The V and J genes are TRBV11-3 and TRBJ2-1; 8 bases agree with TRBD1. This CDR3 comprises 13 residues. The V segment lost 5 bases and the J segment 8 bases; nucleotides outside the gene matches: 5. Germline lookup yields CDR1 SGHNT and CDR2 YENEEA. CDR3 in DNA: TGTGCCAGCAGCCGAGAACAGGGGGATGAGCAGTTCTTC. Translation: CASSREQGDEQFF.

The chain couples TRBV29-1 to TRBJ2-1; D is undetermined. Trimming shortened V by 2 bases and J by 0 bases, and 8 bases separated the two germline ends. The germline V gene has CDR1 SQVTM and CDR2 ANQGSEA. This CDR3 is built from 14 residues. CDR3 coding DNA: TGCAGCGTTGAAACAGTCAGCTCCTACAATGAGCAGTTCTTC. It yields the protein CSVETVSSYNEQFF.

The CDR3 DNA is TGCGCCAGCAGCCGACGTTTAGGACAGATCAATCAGCCCCAGCATTTT. This codes for CASSRRLGQINQPQHF. The rearrangement links TRBV4-1 to TRBJ1-5; D is possibly TRBD1 (6 bases). Trimming took off 4 bases at V and 3 bases at J, with 16 bases between the two ends. CDR3 length equals 16 residues. Germline loops: CDR1 MGHRA, CDR2 YSYEKL.

The chain uses TRBV7-2 and TRBJ2-5, with 11 bases fitting TRBD2. The J call could be wrong; TRBJ2-7 is a better fit for the DNA end. Germline V lookup: CDR1 SGHTA, CDR2 FQGNSA. The CDR3 consists of 16 residues. CDR3 loop: CASSLATSGGPYEQYF. The CDR3 DNA follows: TGTGCCAGCAGCTTAGCCACTAGCGGGGGCCCCTACGAGCAGTACTTC.

The chain couples TRBV18 to TRBJ2-1; TRBD1 might be the D (6 bases). V was pared by 3 bases and J by 4 bases, with 10 bases between. CDR1 KGHSH and CDR2 LQKENI come from the germline V gene. This CDR3 is built from 14 residues. CDR3 in amino acids: CASSPWDKYNEQFF. CDR3 in DNA: TGTGCCAGCTCACCTTGGGACAAATACAATGAGCAGTTCTTC.